This T cell receptor beta chain comes out of a study of shared clonotypes between healthy human individuals. General study findings and limits: Naive subsets generally had larger estimated richness than memory subsets.

Naive CD8 isolation took CD45RO-negative cells positively selected for CCR7 and excluded terminally differentiated effector memory CD45RA+ cells. Only in-frame clones appear in the TCRdb table, and some are missing; sequencing was by immunoSEQ multiplex PCR. This sample has about 2.1 million clones, with 90% to 95% found just once. This CDR3 is built from 15 residues. Looked up from germline, CDR1 is SEHNR and CDR2 is FQNEAQ (reference sequence). Trimming took 5 bases from V and 4 from J, leaving 15 bases between them. Regarding this clone: Its antigen is not identified.

The specimen sequenced was naive CD8+ T cells from PBMCs. The clonotype was recovered from a man younger than 35 in good health. Some clones in this sample may be carry-over from other donors' samples. The chain has TRBV7-9 and TRBJ2-1; D gene ambiguous. DNA for the CDR3: TGTGCCAGCAGCCTCGCGGCAAGACTTTACAATGAGCAGTTCTTC. It yields the protein CASSLAARLYNEQFF.